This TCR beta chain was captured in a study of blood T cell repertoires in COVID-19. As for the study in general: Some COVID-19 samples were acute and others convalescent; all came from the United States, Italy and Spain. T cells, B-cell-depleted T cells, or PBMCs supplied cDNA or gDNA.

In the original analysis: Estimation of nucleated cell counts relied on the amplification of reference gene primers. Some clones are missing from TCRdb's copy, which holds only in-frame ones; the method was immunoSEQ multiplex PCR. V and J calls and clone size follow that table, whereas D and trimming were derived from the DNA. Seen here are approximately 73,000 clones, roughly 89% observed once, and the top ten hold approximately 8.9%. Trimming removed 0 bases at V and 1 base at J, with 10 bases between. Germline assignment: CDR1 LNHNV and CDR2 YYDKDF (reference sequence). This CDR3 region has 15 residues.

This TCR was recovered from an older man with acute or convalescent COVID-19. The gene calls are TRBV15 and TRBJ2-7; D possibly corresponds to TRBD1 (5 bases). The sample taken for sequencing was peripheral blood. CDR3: CATSREGVGSYEQYF. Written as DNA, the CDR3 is TGTGCCACCAGCAGAGAAGGGGTAGGATCCTACGAGCAGTACTTC.